The rows below give T cell receptor beta chains drawn from one sample of a study of T cell responses to AZD1222 COVID-19 vaccine. TCRdb's table, derived via immunoSEQ multiplex PCR, lists solely in-frame clones and lacks some. The profile shows roughly 120,000 clones, 75% to 95% of them singletons. The material was peripheral blood, obtained 28 days after the second dose of the MenACWY control vaccine. These receptor sequences come from an adult who received the MenACWY meningococcal vaccine as a control. CDR3s include the opening cysteine and the closing phenylalanine or tryptophan. The D gene is left open where the match is weak. The size entry is marked missing in some rows and otherwise reads once, few, many or a size class.

>TRBV7-2|TRBD1|NA|TRBJ1-2
CASSPNLGTGNYGYTF
TGTGCCAGCAGCCCAAATCTGGGGACAGGAAACTATGGCTACACCTTC
>TRBV28|NA|NA|TRBJ1-1
CASSRIRNTEAFF
TGTGCCAGCTCCCGGATCCGCAACACTGAAGCTTTCTTT
>TRBV6-5|TRBD1|NA|TRBJ1-1
CASSYLGQTNTEAFF
TGTGCCAGCAGTTACCTGGGACAGACGAACACTGAAGCTTTCTTT
>TRBV6-4|TRBD2|NA|TRBJ2-3
CASSDSRATSTDTQYF
TGTGCCAGCAGTGACTCGAGAGCGACTAGCACAGATACGCAATATTTT
>TRBV14|NA|NA|TRBJ2-3
CASSRGGGGSTDTQYF
TGTGCCAGCAGCCGGGGAGGAGGCGGGAGCACAGATACGCAGTATTTT
>TRBV18|TRBD1|NA|TRBJ2-5
CASSPRTGNQETQYF
TGTGCCAGCTCACCTCGGACAGGGAACCAAGAGACCCAGTACTTC
>TRBV25-1|NA|NA|TRBJ1-2
CASSPGQIPNYGYTF
TGTGCCAGCAGTCCTGGACAGATCCCTAACTATGGCTACACCTTC
>TRBV7-2|TRBD2|few|TRBJ2-7
CASSFRTSGKEQYF
TGTGCCAGCAGCTTTCGGACTAGCGGGAAAGAGCAGTACTTC
>TRBV28|NA|NA|TRBJ1-2
CASTLGGANYGYTF
TGTGCCAGCACATTAGGGGGTGCTAACTATGGCTACACCTTC
>TRBV14|NA|NA|TRBJ2-3
CASSHRDNGPASGTQYF
TGTGCCAGCAGCCACCGGGACAACGGGCCGGCCAGTGGTACGCAGTATTTT